These T cell receptor beta chains were read from a single sample in a study of T cells in Graves' hyperthyroidism and ophthalmopathy. Via MiXCR, TCRdb re-called the multiplex PCR reads, giving one row per CDR3 protein. Among approximately 570,000 distinct CDR3 sequences listed, approximately 20% were seen once. The sequencing input was blood. The receptors stem from a man between 35 and 55 years old with Graves' ophthalmopathy. Both conserved end residues are part of each CDR3. The D gene is left open where the match is weak. Clone size is shown for a subset of rows, as once, few, many or a class of expanded clone.

J gene | clone size | D gene | V gene | CDR3 DNA | CDR3 protein
TRBJ2-7 | many | NA | TRBV28 | TGTGCCAGCAGTTTAATCTTCTACGAGCAGTACTTC | CASSLIFYEQYF
TRBJ1-3 | few | NA | TRBV9 | TGTGCCAGCAGCTCGGTTGGGGGAAACACCATATATTTT | CASSSVGGNTIYF
TRBJ2-1 | many | TRBD2 | TRBV6-2/TRBV6-3 | TGTGCCTCCGGGGGGGACGACAATGAGCAGTTCTTC | CASGGDDNEQFF
TRBJ2-2 | NA | NA | TRBV5-5 | TGTGCCAGCAGCTGGCGCAGGGCACAGGGAGGCGGGGAGCTGTTTTTT | CASSWRRAQGGGELFF
TRBJ2-1 | many | NA | TRBV12-3/TRBV12-4 | TGTGCCAGCAGTTTATCCAGGATAAGTTCTTACAATGAGCAGTTCTTC | CASSLSRISSYNEQFF
TRBJ2-3 | few | NA | TRBV3-1 | TGTGCCAGCAGCGTACATAAACCAACAGGCACAGATACGCAGTATTTT | CASSVHKPTGTDTQYF
TRBJ2-7 | NA | TRBD2 | TRBV10-3 | TGTGCCATCGGAACTAGCGGGATTAGGTACGAGCAGTACTTC | CAIGTSGIRYEQYF
TRBJ1-5 | few | NA | TRBV7-9 | TGTGCCAGCAGCTTAGCGCAAGGGTTTAGCAATCAGCCCCAGCATTTT | CASSLAQGFSNQPQHF
TRBJ1-2 | NA | NA | TRBV19 | TGTGCCAGCTACTCCATTGGGGGCGCCAACTATGGCTACACCTTC | CASYSIGGANYGYTF
TRBJ1-1 | many | NA | TRBV15 | TGTGCCACCAGCAGAGGCAGGGTCGGTCGCACTGAAGCTTTCTTT | CATSRGRVGRTEAFF
TRBJ1-4 | many | NA | TRBV7-2 | TGTGCCAGCAGTCAGACTAATGAAAAACTGTTTTTT | CASSQTNEKLFF
TRBJ1-3 | many | NA | TRBV30 | TGTGCCTGGAGCCGAACGGACAGATCAAACACCATATATTTT | CAWSRTDRSNTIYF
TRBJ2-3 | few | TRBD2 | TRBV5-1 | TGCGCCAGTTACCTGGCACTAGCGGGAGCTGGAGATACGCAGTATTTT | CASYLALAGAGDTQYF
TRBJ2-7 | many | TRBD2 | TRBV20-1 | TGCAGTGCACCACCTCGACTAGCGGGAGGATACGAGCAGTACTTC | CSAPPRLAGGYEQYF
TRBJ2-1 | many | NA | TRBV20-1 | TGCAGTGCTAGAACTACCCGGAGCTCCTACAATGAGCAGTTCTTC | CSARTTRSSYNEQFF
TRBJ1-4 | few | NA | TRBV6-1 | TGTGCCAGCAGTGAAGGGACAGCTTATGAAAAACTGTTTTTT | CASSEGTAYEKLFF
TRBJ2-4 | few | TRBD1 | TRBV28 | TGTGCCAGCAGTCTGACAGGGGGGGAGGGTTTAAACATTCAGTACTTC | CASSLTGGEGLNIQYF
TRBJ2-1 | many | NA | TRBV3-1 | TGTGCCAGCAGCCCCCACTTGGGGGGCAATGAGCAGTTCTTC | CASSPHLGGNEQFF
TRBJ2-7 | NA | TRBD2 | TRBV7-9 | TGTGCCAGCAGCTCGGCGGGAGCGGGGGAGCAGTACTTC | CASSSAGAGEQYF
TRBJ2-7 | NA | NA | TRBV14 | TGTGCCAGCAGTCTAGCCGCACACTACGAGCAGTACTTC | CASSLAAHYEQYF
TRBJ1-1 | NA | NA | TRBV4-1 | TGCGCCAGCAGCCAAGACCCAGGGACGAACACTGAAGCTTTCTTT | CASSQDPGTNTEAFF
TRBJ1-3 | few | NA | TRBV5-1 | TGCGCCAGCAGCTACACCGGGACGGGAAACACCATATATTTT | CASSYTGTGNTIYF
TRBJ2-7 | NA | NA | TRBV6-1 | TGTGCCAGCAGTACCGGGAGTAGGTACGAGCAGTACTTC | CASSTGSRYEQYF
TRBJ2-5 | NA | NA | TRBV7-2 | TGTGCCAGCAGCCCCCTAGGGTCGGAGCAAGAGACCCAGTACTTC | CASSPLGSEQETQYF
TRBJ1-1 | NA | TRBD1 | TRBV19 | TGTGCCAGTAGTATCCAGGGGGGCACGAGGACTGAAGCTTTCTTT | CASSIQGGTRTEAFF
TRBJ2-7 | many | NA | TRBV12-3/TRBV12-4 | TGTGCCAGCAGCCTATCGGACGGCCCCCTCTACGAGCAGTACTTC | CASSLSDGPLYEQYF
TRBJ2-5 | many | TRBD2 | TRBV30 | TGTGCCTGGAGTGTAAATAGCGGGAGAGAGACCCAGTACTTC | CAWSVNSGRETQYF
TRBJ2-3 | NA | NA | TRBV7-9 | TGTGCCAGCAGCCCTACTTTGCCCACAGATACGCAGTATTTT | CASSPTLPTDTQYF
TRBJ2-3 | NA | TRBD1 | TRBV28 | TGTGCCAGCAGTTTGGCCTACAGGGGAAGAAAAGAAAAAAGCACAGATACGCAGTATTTT | CASSLAYRGRKEKSTDTQYF
TRBJ2-1 | many | TRBD2 | TRBV5-1 | TGCGCCAGCAGCTTGACCAGGGAGGGTGAGCAGTTCTTC | CASSLTREGEQFF
TRBJ2-2 | NA | NA | TRBV10-3 | TGTGCCATCAGTGAGTCATGGCTCCCTAACACCGGGGAGCTGTTTTTT | CAISESWLPNTGELFF
TRBJ2-7 | few | NA | TRBV11-2 | TGTGCCAGCAGCTTAGACTCGGGACACAGTTACGAGCAGTACTTC | CASSLDSGHSYEQYF
TRBJ1-5 | NA | NA | TRBV6-5 | TGTGCCAGCAGTTACTCAGGTCTGAGCAATCAGCCCCAGCATTTT | CASSYSGLSNQPQHF
TRBJ1-1 | NA | NA | TRBV18 | TGTGCCAGCCACGGAACCTCGCCTGAAGCTTTCTTT | CASHGTSPEAFF
TRBJ1-4 | NA | TRBD1 | TRBV7-9 | TGTGCCAGCAGTCAGGGGGTTAATGAAAAACTGTTTTTT | CASSQGVNEKLFF
TRBJ1-6 | NA | NA | TRBV10-2 | TGCGCCAGCAGTGAGTCCGGGGGGTGGAATTCACCCCTCCACTTT | CASSESGGWNSPLHF
TRBJ1-5 | NA | TRBD1 | TRBV4-1 | TGCGCCAGCAGCCGCCAGACAGGGGACCCCGGGGAGCCCCAGCATTTT | CASSRQTGDPGEPQHF
TRBJ2-3 | many | TRBD2 | TRBV7-8 | TGTGCCAGCAGCTTAAGTCTAGCGGTCGCCGATACGCAGTATTTT | CASSLSLAVADTQYF
TRBJ2-2 | once | NA | TRBV13 | TGTGCCAGCAGCTCCGGGTACAGGGCTGACACCGGGGAGCTGTTTTTT | CASSSGYRADTGELFF
TRBJ1-3 | NA | TRBD1 | TRBV9 | TGTGCCAGCAGCATCGGGACAGTTCCTGGAAACACCATATATTTT | CASSIGTVPGNTIYF
TRBJ2-5 | many | TRBD2 | TRBV11-2 | TGTGCCAGCAGATCCGGGACTAGCGGGGGGCCCCGAGAGACCCAGTACTTC | CASRSGTSGGPRETQYF
TRBJ1-1 | few | NA | TRBV12-5 | TGTGCTAGTGGTTATGACGTGAACACTGAAGCTTTCTTT | CASGYDVNTEAFF
TRBJ2-5 | many | TRBD1 | TRBV20-1 | TGCAGTGCTTCGTCTGGACAGGGGGCTGTGACCCAGTACTTC | CSASSGQGAVTQYF
TRBJ2-1 | NA | TRBD2 | TRBV5-8 | TGTGCCAGCAGCCGGGACTATGCCAATGAGCAGTTCTTC | CASSRDYANEQFF
TRBJ1-2 | NA | NA | TRBV6-4 | TGTACCAGCAGTCAGGGGACCTCCCCCTATGGCTACACCTTC | CTSSQGTSPYGYTF
TRBJ1-1 | NA | NA | TRBV25-1 | TGTGCCAGCAGTGGCCTCACAGGGAACACTGAAGCTTTCTTT | CASSGLTGNTEAFF
TRBJ1-2 | NA | TRBD1 | TRBV27 | TGTGCCAGCAGAGACAGGGGCAGGGGCGCTAACTATGGCTACACCTTC | CASRDRGRGANYGYTF
TRBJ2-7 | NA | NA | TRBV20-1 | TGCAGTGCTAGAGATCTAACCAGCGGCCCCTACGAGCAGTACTTC | CSARDLTSGPYEQYF
TRBJ1-1 | NA | TRBD1 | TRBV19 | TGTGCCAGTAGTATTGATCAGGGGGTTCCCACTGAAGCTTTCTTT | CASSIDQGVPTEAFF
TRBJ2-6 | NA | TRBD1 | TRBV5-1 | TGCGCCAGCACAAGGGACAGGCTGGGGTCTGGGGCCAACGTCCTGACTTTC | CASTRDRLGSGANVLTF
TRBJ2-7 | many | NA | TRBV11-2 | TGTGCCAGCAGCTTCGATAGGAGGAGCTACGAGCAGTACTTC | CASSFDRRSYEQYF
TRBJ2-7 | few | NA | TRBV28 | TGTGCCAGCACCGTAGCGGACGAAAGCTCCTACAAGCAGTACTTC | CASTVADESSYKQYF
TRBJ1-2 | many | NA | TRBV30 | TGTGCCTGGAGTCGGGACTATGGCTACACCTTC | CAWSRDYGYTF
TRBJ2-1 | many | TRBD2 | TRBV3-1 | TGTGCCAGCAGCCAAGATCCAACAGCGGGAGTGGATGAGCAGTTCTTC | CASSQDPTAGVDEQFF
TRBJ1-2 | many | TRBD1 | TRBV2 | TGTGCCAGCCTACAGACAGGGGGCAACGGCTACACCTTC | CASLQTGGNGYTF
TRBJ1-6 | NA | NA | TRBV2 | TGTGCCAGCAGTGAGGTGGGGGCTCGGTCACCCCTCCACTTT | CASSEVGARSPLHF
TRBJ2-7 | few | NA | TRBV20-1 | TGCAGTGCTGCCCTTCCCGGTTACTACGAGCAGTACTTC | CSAALPGYYEQYF
TRBJ2-5 | many | TRBD1 | TRBV2 | TGTGCCAGCAGTGACAGGGGGACGAGAGAGACCCAGTACTTC | CASSDRGTRETQYF
TRBJ2-3 | NA | TRBD2 | TRBV20-1 | TGCAGTGCTAACAGCGGGAGAAGAGATACGCAGTATTTT | CSANSGRRDTQYF